The next 25 T cell receptor beta chains were all read from a single sample in a study of T-cell memory formation after mild COVID-19. TCRdb used MiXCR to reprocess the 5' RACE reads, holding one entry per CDR3 protein. The repertoire holds 150,000 to 200,000 distinct CDR3 sequences, with about 9.9% as singletons. The sample comprised PBMCs or a T cell subset sorted from them (not recorded which). These receptors were obtained from a man aged 18 to 29 who had mild COVID-19 (a few samples of this study predate the infection). Cell type and time point are not known.

This clonotype was recorded many times. This chain links TRBV2 with TRBJ1-3; tentative D call: TRBD1 (6 bases). V lost 7 bases, J lost 3 bases, and 10 bases lay in between. Germline-derived CDR1 and CDR2 are SNHLY and FYNNEI. CDR3 length: 13 amino acids. Here the CDR3 DNA reads TGTGCCAGCAAGGGGGTTTATGGAAACACCATATATTTT. Translated: CASKGVYGNTIYF.

In nucleotides, the CDR3 is TGCGCCAGCAGCCCCCCGACAGATATGAACACTGAAGCTTTCTTT. Its protein product is CASSPPTDMNTEAFF. The J gene is TRBJ1-1, the V gene TRBV5-1; maybe TRBD1 (5 bases). The germline V and J ends were trimmed by 4 bases and 0 bases, with 13 bases remaining between them. The CDR3 is made up of 15 amino acids. CDR1 is SGHRS and CDR2 is YFSETQ in the germline V gene.

The chain carries TRBV4-3 and TRBJ1-2, with D possibly matching TRBD1 (5 bases). V was cut by 4 bases and J by 5 bases, with 11 bases left in between. Germline V gene lookup returns CDR1 LGHNA and CDR2 YSLEER. The CDR3 spans 13 residues. CDR3: CASSPTPGYGYTF. The CDR3 nucleotides are TGCGCCAGCAGCCCGACTCCAGGGTATGGCTACACCTTC.

This clonotype came up many times. The chain joins TRBV5-1 to TRBJ2-5, with 7 nucleotides matching TRBD2. V lost 3 bases, J lost 5 bases, and 4 bases stayed unmatched. Germline CDR1 and CDR2: SGHRS and YFSETQ. The CDR3 contains 13 residues. The CDR3 loop is CASSSRAGETQYF. CDR3 nucleotide sequence: TGCGCCAGCAGCTCCCGAGCGGGGGAGACCCAGTACTTC.

V is TRBV7-9 and J is TRBJ2-3; D assignment may be TRBD1 or TRBD2 (5 bases each). This CDR3 comprises 12 residues. The germline V gene encodes CDR1 SEHNR and CDR2 FQNEAQ (reference sequence). V lost 6 bases, J lost 6 bases, and 10 bases lay in between. The CDR3 is CASSRDVDTQYF. CDR3 nucleotides: TGTGCCAGCAGTCGGGACGTGGATACGCAGTATTTT.

This clonotype was seen only a few times. V is TRBV7-2 and J is TRBJ2-5, with D maybe TRBD1 (6 bases). Germline loops: CDR1 SGHTA, CDR2 FQGNSA. CDR3 length: 17 amino acids. V lost 0 bases and J lost 1, with 15 bases in between. The CDR3 DNA reads TGTGCCAGCAGCTTAGCCGACAGGAGGATAAGCCAAGAGACCCAGTACTTC. Translation gives CASSLADRRISQETQYF.

The V gene is TRBV3-1, the J gene TRBJ2-1; D ambiguous. With 4 bases removed from V and 7 bases from J, the gap between germline ends came to 11 bases. The length of the CDR3 is 13 residues. Germline V gene lookup returns CDR1 LGHDT and CDR2 YNNKEL (reference sequence). For the CDR3, the DNA is TGTGCCAGCAGCCCCTCACGGTCTAATGAGCAGTTCTTC. It yields the protein CASSPSRSNEQFF.

The chain recombines TRBV10-3 with TRBJ1-2; a possible D gene is TRBD1 (5 bases). The CDR3 runs to 14 residues. The germline V gene has CDR1 ENHRY and CDR2 SYGVKD. V was pared by 7 bases and J by 5 bases, with 17 bases between. CDR3 amino acids: CAITGTPRDYGYTF. Here the CDR3 DNA reads TGTGCCATCACAGGGACCCCCCGGGATTATGGCTACACCTTC.

This clonotype occurred a few times. The chain recombines TRBV6-6 with TRBJ1-2; possibly TRBD1 for D (6 bases). CDR3 size: 15 residues. The ends were cut back, 0 bases at V and 4 bases at J, with 12 bases in the middle. The V gene's germline CDR1 is MNHNY and CDR2 SVGAGI (reference sequence). CDR3 bases: TGTGCCAGCAGTTACTCTGGGGGGCTGAGCTATGGCTACACCTTC. This encodes CASSYSGGLSYGYTF.

The CDR3 bases are TGCGCCAGCAGCCCGGGACAGGGGCTCCAAGAGACCCAGTACTTC. Translating gives CASSPGQGLQETQYF. V gene TRBV5-1 combines with J gene TRBJ2-5, with TRBD1 matching over 10 bases. CDR1 SGHRS and CDR2 YFSETQ come from the germline V gene. V lost 4 bases and J lost 1; bases outside the gene matches: 4. This CDR3 is built from 15 residues.

The rearrangement links TRBV4-3 to TRBJ2-5, with TRBD2 identical over 7 bases. The V segment lost 0 bases and the J segment 5 bases; nucleotides outside the gene matches: 6. This CDR3 region has 15 residues. In germline, CDR1 is LGHNA, CDR2 YSLEER. DNA for the CDR3: TGCGCCAGCAGCCAAGACCCTGGGGACTATGAGACCCAGTACTTC. It translates to CASSQDPGDYETQYF.

This clonotype was counted between two and nine times. The genes are TRBV7-8 and TRBJ2-7; 7 positions match TRBD2. With 2 bases clipped from V and 6 bases from J, the junction kept 10 bases outside the gene matches. Germline CDR1 reads SGHVS; CDR2 reads FQNEAQ. The CDR3 extends over 15 amino acids. This CDR3 is CASSLSNRGVTEQYV. For the CDR3, the DNA is TGTGCCAGCAGCTTAAGTAATCGGGGGGTTACCGAGCAGTACGTC.

This clonotype was seen at least ten times. The rearrangement links TRBV27 to TRBJ2-3; D ambiguous. There are 12 residues in the CDR3. With 3 bases removed from V and 9 bases from J, the gap between germline ends came to 10 bases. Germline CDR1 reads MNHEY; CDR2 reads SMNVEV (reference sequence). CDR3 residues: CASSLTVETQYF. Written as DNA, the CDR3 is TGTGCCAGCAGTTTGACTGTGGAGACGCAGTATTTT.

Remarks on this clonotype: In this CDR3 the conserved last residue, phenylalanine or tryptophan, is missing, so a read error is likely. The V gene is TRBV12-3 or TRBV12-4, the J gene TRBJ1-6, with 8 nucleotides matching TRBD1. The CDR3 spans 14 residues. V gave up 5 bases and J gave up 6 bases; unmatched junction bases: 3. Written as DNA, the CDR3 is TGTGCCAGCAGTCTCGGACAGGGTAATTCACCCCTCCACCTT. It codes for CASSLGQGNSPLHL.

This clonotype occurred many times. The rearrangement links TRBV7-6 to TRBJ2-1; D is perhaps TRBD1 (5 bases). CDR1 and CDR2 from the germline V gene are SGHVS and FNYEAQ. V gave up 0 bases and J gave up 5 bases, with 5 bases separating them. The CDR3 spans 13 residues. The CDR3 DNA reads as TGTGCCAGCAGCTTAGCCAGGGACAATGAGCAGTTCTTC. Its translation: CASSLARDNEQFF.

The J gene is TRBJ2-3, the V gene TRBV5-1, with 13 bases aligning to TRBD2. Germline V gives CDR1 SGHRS, CDR2 YFSETQ. V shed 4 bases and J 6 bases; nucleotides not matched to a gene: 2. This CDR3 contains 14 residues. CDR3 in amino acids: CASSMGLAGDTQYF. The CDR3 region has the DNA TGCGCCAGCAGCATGGGACTAGCGGGGGATACGCAGTATTTT.

The J gene is TRBJ1-2, the V gene TRBV5-1; D unclear. The CDR3 length is 13 residues. V lost 4 bases, J lost 2 bases, and 9 bases lay in between. From germline, CDR1 is SGHRS and CDR2 YFSETQ. CDR3 DNA: TGCGCCAGCAGCAAGGCCCAAAACTATGGCTACACCTTC. Its protein product is CASSKAQNYGYTF. Full variable domain (rest looked up from reference TRBV5-1 and TRBJ1-2): KAGVTQTPRYLIKTRGQQVTLSCSPISGHRSVSWYQQTPGQGLQFLFEYFSETQRNKGNFPGRFSGRQFSNSRSEMNVSTLELGDSALYLCASSKAQNYGYTFGSGTRLTVV.

This rearrangement joins TRBV5-1 to TRBJ2-7, with TRBD2 matching over 12 bases. Losses at the gene ends were 5 bases for V and 7 bases for J; bases not matched to a gene: 7. CDR1 SGHRS and CDR2 YFSETQ come from the germline V gene. The CDR3 is 14 amino acids. This CDR3 reads CASRRTSGAQEQYF. CDR3 DNA: TGCGCCAGCAGGAGGACTAGCGGGGCTCAGGAGCAGTACTTC.

J is TRBJ1-2 and V is TRBV12-3 or TRBV12-4; tentative D call: TRBD1 (6 bases). This CDR3 is 13 amino acids long. Trimming took 5 bases from V and 6 from J, leaving 13 bases between them. The CDR3 protein is CASSLDRPHGYTF. The CDR3 nucleotides read TGTGCCAGCAGTCTTGACAGGCCGCATGGCTACACCTTC.

This chain connects TRBV7-2 to TRBJ2-6, with D possibly being TRBD1 (5 bases). V was pared by 3 bases and J by 5 bases, with 8 bases between. The CDR3 runs to 14 residues. The V gene's germline CDR1 is SGHTA and CDR2 FQGNSA. The CDR3 protein is CASSFQGWANVLTF. CDR3 in DNA: TGTGCCAGCAGCTTCCAGGGCTGGGCCAACGTCCTGACTTTC.

J is TRBJ2-2 and V is TRBV5-1; 7 nucleotides agree with TRBD1. Trimming removed 1 base from V and 6 bases from J; junction bases left unmatched: 6. From germline, CDR1 is SGHRS and CDR2 YFSETQ. CDR3 length: 15 residues. The CDR3 DNA reads TGCGCCAGCAGCTTGATGACAGGGAAAGCCGGGGAGCTGTTTTTT. Translating it yields CASSLMTGKAGELFF.

This chain joins TRBV29-1 and TRBJ2-5; 11 bases agree with TRBD2. The length of the CDR3 is 14 residues. Germline loops: CDR1 SQVTM, CDR2 ANQGSEA. V was clipped by 6 bases and J by 0 bases; unmatched bases: 3. CDR3 protein: CSVLLAGDQETQYF. The DNA for the CDR3 is TGCAGCGTCTTACTAGCGGGGGACCAAGAGACCCAGTACTTC.

This clonotype was seen a few times. The chain couples TRBV5-1 to TRBJ1-4; TRBD1 matches 7 bases. CDR3 length: 15 residues. CDR1 SGHRS and CDR2 YFSETQ come from the germline V gene. The trim removed 2 bases at V and 4 bases at J, leaving 5 bases unmatched. CDR3 loop: CASSFDGQDNEKLFF. DNA for the CDR3: TGCGCCAGCAGCTTTGACGGACAGGATAATGAAAAACTGTTTTTT.

The chain combines TRBV12-3 or TRBV12-4 with TRBJ1-1, with D maybe TRBD1 (5 bases). The CDR3 runs to 16 residues. V lost 8 bases, J lost 1 base, and 20 bases lay in between. The DNA of the CDR3 is TGTGCCAGCCGCCCCCGAGAGGGGAGCTGGAACACTGAAGCTTTCTTT. Its protein is CASRPREGSWNTEAFF.

The gene calls are TRBV28 and TRBJ2-3, with TRBD1 matching over 9 bases. Per germline, CDR1 MDHEN and CDR2 SYDVKM. J was trimmed by 0 bases and V by 2 bases; bases with no gene match: 3. CDR3 size: 16 residues. The CDR3 region is CASSLGTGSSTDTQYF. In DNA form, the CDR3 reads TGTGCCAGCAGTTTAGGGACAGGGTCTAGCACAGATACGCAGTATTTT.